These 8 T cell receptor beta chains were sequenced from one sample in a study of radiation and T cells in renal cell carcinoma. Time point defined: blood 2 weeks post-SBRT. The sample's treatment: 15 Gy SBRT to primary tumor, nephrectomy 4 weeks later. Profiled with immunoSEQ multiplex PCR; TCRdb holds only in-frame clones, not every one. The sample contains more than 150,000 clones, over 80% of which appear only once. This material consisted of blood, taken from a patient whose treatment included radiotherapy and nephrectomy. The receptors were gathered from a woman in her forties or fifties with renal cell carcinoma.

Turning to this clone: Sequence at one end of the junction differs from germline and may be a read error. The chain uses TRBV25-1 and TRBJ1-4; 8 bases align to TRBD1. Germline-derived CDR1 and CDR2 are MGHDK and SYGVNS. The CDR3 consists of 15 residues. In DNA form, the CDR3 reads TGTGCCGGCAGTTCAGGCAGGGGGCGAAGTGAAAAACTGTTTTTT. This codes for CAGSSGRGRSEKLFF.

The chain has TRBV28 and TRBJ2-5; 11 nucleotides agree with TRBD2. Germline lookup yields CDR1 MDHEN and CDR2 SYDVKM. This CDR3 is built from 15 residues. Unmatched junction bases numbered 8, after V lost 6 bases and J lost 5 bases. CDR3 protein: CASSLRTSGWETQYF. CDR3 nucleotide sequence: TGTGCCAGCAGCCTCAGGACTAGCGGGTGGGAGACCCAGTACTTC.

V and J are TRBV7-6 and TRBJ2-3; D unclear. With 1 base removed from V and 4 bases from J, the gap between germline ends came to 6 bases. Germline CDR1 and CDR2: SGHVS and FNYEAQ. The CDR3 extends over 13 amino acids. The chain's CDR3 is CASSLGVADTQYF. For the CDR3, the DNA is TGTGCCAGCAGCTTAGGGGTGGCAGATACGCAGTATTTT.

This clone occurred once. The sample carries other DNA sequences with the same CDR3. This chain connects TRBV6-5 to TRBJ2-7; D is undetermined. V dropped 0 bases and J dropped 3 bases, with 6 bases sitting between them. The CDR3 runs to 13 residues. Germline V gene sequence: CDR1 MNHEY, CDR2 SVGAGI. CDR3 in DNA: TGTGCCAGCAGTTACTCGGAGAACTACGAGCAGTACTTC. This sequence encodes CASSYSENYEQYF.

The chain joins TRBV5-1 to TRBJ2-1; D not resolved. CDR3 size: 14 residues. CDR1 is SGHRS, CDR2 YFSETQ, per germline. Trimming left V 0 bases short and J 2 bases short, with 6 bases between. The CDR3 reads CASSLEGTYNEQFF. The CDR3 nucleotides are TGCGCCAGCAGCTTGGAAGGCACCTACAATGAGCAGTTCTTC. Supplemented by reference TRBV5-1 and TRBJ2-1, the full variable domain reads KAGVTQTPRYLIKTRGQQVTLSCSPISGHRSVSWYQQTPGQGLQFLFEYFSETQRNKGNFPGRFSGRQFSNSRSEMNVSTLELGDSALYLCASSLEGTYNEQFFGPGTRLTVL.

This chain joins TRBV6-5 and TRBJ1-1; 9 bases fit TRBD1. Germline V gene data show CDR1 as MNHEY and CDR2 as SVGAGI. The V gene end was trimmed by 7 bases and the J gene end by 1 base; junction bases not matched to a gene: 4. The CDR3 is 14 residues long. In DNA form, the CDR3 reads TGTGCCAGCAAGCAGGGACAGGGGAACACTGAAGCTTTCTTT. Translating gives CASKQGQGNTEAFF.

There are a few counts of this clone. V gene TRBV7-2 combines with J gene TRBJ2-4; D unclear. The CDR3 has 14 residues. Germline values: CDR1 SGHTA, CDR2 FQGNSA. The germline V and J ends were trimmed by 1 base and 3 bases, with 7 bases remaining between them. The DNA for the CDR3 is TGTGCCAGCAGCTTAGGGCAGGTCAAAAACATTCAGTACTTC. Translated: CASSLGQVKNIQYF. Variable domain in full (rest from reference TRBV7-2 and TRBJ2-4): GAGVSQSPSNKVTEKGKDVELRCDPISGHTALYWYRQSLGQGLEFLIYFQGNSAPDKSGLPSDRFSAERTGGSVSTLTIQRTQQEDSAVYLCASSLGQVKNIQYFGAGTRLSVL.

The chain is built from TRBV5-5 and TRBJ1-2; D is unresolved. Germline assignment: CDR1 SGHKS and CDR2 YYEKEE (reference sequence). The length of the CDR3 is 12 residues. Trimming took 1 base from V and 8 from J, leaving 9 bases between them. CDR3 region: CASSLRDYGYTF. The CDR3 DNA reads TGTGCCAGCAGCTTGCGGGATTACGGCTACACCTTC.